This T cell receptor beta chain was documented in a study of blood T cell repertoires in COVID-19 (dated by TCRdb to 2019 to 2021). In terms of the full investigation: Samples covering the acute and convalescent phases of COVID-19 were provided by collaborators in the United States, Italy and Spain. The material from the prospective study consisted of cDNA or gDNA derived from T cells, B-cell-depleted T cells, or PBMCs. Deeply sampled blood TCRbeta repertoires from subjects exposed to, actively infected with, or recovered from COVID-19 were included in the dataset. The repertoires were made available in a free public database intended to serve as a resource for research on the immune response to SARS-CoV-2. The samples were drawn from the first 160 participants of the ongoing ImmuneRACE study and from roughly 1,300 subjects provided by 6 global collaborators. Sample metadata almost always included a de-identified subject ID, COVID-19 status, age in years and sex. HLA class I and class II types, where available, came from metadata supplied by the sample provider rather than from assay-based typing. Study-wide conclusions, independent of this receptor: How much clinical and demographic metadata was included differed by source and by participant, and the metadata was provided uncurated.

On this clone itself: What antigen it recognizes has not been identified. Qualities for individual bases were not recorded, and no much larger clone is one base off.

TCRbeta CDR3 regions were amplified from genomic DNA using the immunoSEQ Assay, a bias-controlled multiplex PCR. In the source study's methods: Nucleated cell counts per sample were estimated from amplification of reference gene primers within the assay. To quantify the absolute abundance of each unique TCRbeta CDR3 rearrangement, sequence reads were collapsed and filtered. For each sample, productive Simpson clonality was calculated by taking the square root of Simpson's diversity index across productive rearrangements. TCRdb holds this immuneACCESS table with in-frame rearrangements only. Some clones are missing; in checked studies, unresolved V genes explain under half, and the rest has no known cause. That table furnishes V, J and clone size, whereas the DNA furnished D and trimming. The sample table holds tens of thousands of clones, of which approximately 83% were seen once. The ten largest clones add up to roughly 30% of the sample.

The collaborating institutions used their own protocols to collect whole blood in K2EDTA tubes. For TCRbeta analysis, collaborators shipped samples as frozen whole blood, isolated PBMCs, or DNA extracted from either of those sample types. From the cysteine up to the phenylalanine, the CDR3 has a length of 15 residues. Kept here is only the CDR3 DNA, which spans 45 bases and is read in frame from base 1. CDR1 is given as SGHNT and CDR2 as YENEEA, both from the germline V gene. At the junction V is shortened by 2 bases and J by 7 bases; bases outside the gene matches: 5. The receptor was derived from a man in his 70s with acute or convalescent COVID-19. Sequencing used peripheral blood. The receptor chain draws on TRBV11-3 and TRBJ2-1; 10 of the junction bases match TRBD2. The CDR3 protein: CASSLSGRAPNEQFF. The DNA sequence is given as TGTGCCAGCAGCTTAAGCGGGAGGGCCCCGAATGAGCAGTTCTTC. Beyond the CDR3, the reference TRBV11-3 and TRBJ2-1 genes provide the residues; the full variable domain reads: EAGVVQSPRYKIIEKKQPVAFWCNPISGHNTLYWYLQNLGQGPELLIRYENEEAVDDSQLPKDRFSAERLKGVDSTLKIQPAELGDSAVYLCASSLSGRAPNEQFFGPGTRLTVL.